The 27 T cell receptor beta chains given below trace back to one sample, sequenced in a study of blood T cell repertoires in COVID-19. TCRdb keeps only in-frame clones here, not all; method: immunoSEQ multiplex PCR. This table holds over 150,000 clones, 91% found once. Sequenced material: peripheral blood. The source of these receptors is a man in his fifties with acute or convalescent COVID-19.

The V and J genes are TRBV6-5 and TRBJ2-7; D is ambiguous. V was cut by 0 bases and J by 3 bases, with 9 bases left in between. The CDR3 contains 14 residues. Germline V gene sequence: CDR1 MNHEY, CDR2 SVGAGI. CDR3: CASSYSRWVYEQYF. The CDR3 nucleotides read TGTGCCAGCAGTTACTCGAGGTGGGTCTACGAGCAGTACTTC.

This chain joins TRBV27 and TRBJ2-1; TRBD1 agrees at 9 bases. The CDR3 covers 16 residues. CDR1 is MNHEY and CDR2 is SMNVEV in the germline V gene (reference sequence). Trimming cost V 5 bases and J 6 bases; bases outside gene matches: 11. The chain's CDR3 is CASSLVDRGLGNEQFF. For the CDR3, the DNA is TGTGCCAGCAGTCTCGTGGACAGGGGCTTAGGCAATGAGCAGTTCTTC.

The CDR3 coding sequence is TGTGCCTGGGACCAGGACAGAACCCCTGAAAAACTGTTTTTT. This sequence encodes CAWDQDRTPEKLFF. The chain links TRBV30 to TRBJ1-4, with D possibly being TRBD1 (6 bases). CDR3 size: 14 residues. The germline CDR1 and CDR2 sequences are GTSNPN and SVGIG (reference sequence). V lost 5 bases, J lost 7 bases, and 17 bases lay in between.

The genes are TRBV7-2 and TRBJ2-5; 12 nucleotides align to TRBD2. Germline loops: CDR1 SGHTA, CDR2 FQGNSA. The ends lost 5 bases at V and 6 bases at J; junction bases unmatched: 10. CDR3 size: 16 residues. The CDR3 nucleotides are TGTGCCAGCAGCCCTTGGACTAGCGGGGTCTCGAAGACCCAGTACTTC. Its protein product is CASSPWTSGVSKTQYF.

The genes are TRBV2 and TRBJ1-1; D possibly corresponds to TRBD1 (5 bases). The V gene's germline CDR1 is SNHLY and CDR2 FYNNEI. This CDR3 comprises 14 residues. V gave up 5 bases and J gave up 0 bases, with 10 bases separating them. Written as DNA, the CDR3 is TGTGCCAGCAGTTACAGGAAAATGAACACTGAAGCTTTCTTT. It yields the protein CASSYRKMNTEAFF.

The chain combines TRBV19 with TRBJ1-4; D unclear. The length of the CDR3 is 14 residues. V lost 6 bases and J lost 7, with 15 bases in between. Germline CDR1 is LNHDA and CDR2 is SQIVND (reference sequence). The CDR3 DNA reads as TGTGCCAGTAGCGGGAGAGGGTCTCCTGAAAAACTGTTTTTT. Amino acid sequence: CASSGRGSPEKLFF.

The rearrangement uses TRBV5-5 and TRBJ2-3; D gene unclear. This CDR3 has 16 amino acids. Trimming stripped 5 bases from V and 2 bases from J, with 18 bases between. The V gene's germline CDR1 is SGHKS and CDR2 YYEKEE (reference sequence). CDR3 coding DNA: TGTGCCAGCAGAGACAAGGTTAACCTCGCCACAGATACGCAGTATTTT. This gives the protein CASRDKVNLATDTQYF. The whole variable domain, remainder taken from reference TRBV5-5 and TRBJ2-3, is DAGVTQSPTHLIKTRGQQVTLRCSPISGHKSVSWYQQVLGQGPQFIFQYYEKEERGRGNFPDRFSARQFPNYSSELNVNALLLGDSALYLCASRDKVNLATDTQYFGPGTRLTVL.

The chain has TRBV7-3 and TRBJ2-3, with 7 nucleotides matching TRBD1. This CDR3 is built from 14 residues. Germline V gene data show CDR1 as SGHTA and CDR2 as FQGTGA. J gave up 2 bases and V 3 bases, and 2 bases lay outside the gene matches. DNA of the CDR3: TGTGCCAGCAGCTTGGGACAGACCACAGATACGCAGTATTTT. Translation gives CASSLGQTTDTQYF.

The J gene is TRBJ1-2, the V gene TRBV12-3 or TRBV12-4; TRBD1 might be the D (5 bases). V was clipped by 5 bases and J by 6 bases, with 13 bases between them. There are 13 residues in the CDR3. This CDR3 is CASSLGQQHGYTF. The CDR3 DNA reads TGTGCCAGCAGTCTGGGGCAACAGCATGGCTACACCTTC.

This chain connects TRBV14 to TRBJ1-4; TRBD1 matches at 7 bases. J gave up 5 bases and V 5 bases, and 8 bases lay outside the gene matches. Germline-derived CDR1 and CDR2 are SGHDN and FVKESK. The CDR3 runs 15 residues. The CDR3 DNA sequence: TGTGCCAGCAGCATTTACAGGGGACCAAATGAAAAACTGTTTTTT. Its protein is CASSIYRGPNEKLFF.

This chain connects TRBV7-2 to TRBJ1-3; D remains unclear. Per the germline V gene, CDR1 is SGHTA and CDR2 is FQGNSA. Trimming shortened V by 3 bases and J by 4 bases, and 4 bases separated the two germline ends. The CDR3 runs to 12 residues. The chain's CDR3 is CASSFRGNTIYF. The CDR3, as DNA: TGTGCCAGCAGCTTCCGGGGAAACACCATATATTTT.

This chain connects TRBV28 to TRBJ1-4; D unresolved. The germline CDR1 and CDR2 sequences are MDHEN and SYDVKM. V lost 7 bases to trimming and J lost 8 bases, with 14 bases between them. The CDR3 length is 13 residues. The CDR3, as DNA: TGTGCCAGCAAGCGCAGCCAAGGCGAAAAACTGTTTTTT. Residues: CASKRSQGEKLFF.

V usage is TRBV2 and J usage is TRBJ1-2; 7 nucleotides align to TRBD1. CDR3 length: 13 residues. The germline CDR1 and CDR2 sequences are SNHLY and FYNNEI. The junction had 6 bases not matched to a gene; V was cut back by 9 bases and J by 2 bases. CDR3 nucleotide sequence: TGTGCCAGTGGGGACAGATTAAACTATGGCTACACCTTC. Amino acids: CASGDRLNYGYTF.

This clone was detected only once. V gene TRBV12-3 or TRBV12-4 combines with J gene TRBJ1-2, with a tentative D call TRBD1 (6 bases). Trimming took off 1 base at V and 14 bases at J, with 17 bases between the two ends. The CDR3 consists of 13 residues. CDR3 in amino acids: CASSLDRASKGTF. The CDR3 DNA sequence: TGTGCCAGCAGTTTAGACAGGGCCTCAAAGGGGACCTTC.

The chain links TRBV11-3 to TRBJ1-1; tentative D call: TRBD1 (6 bases). From germline, CDR1 is SGHNT and CDR2 YENEEA. Trimming cost V 3 bases and J 3 bases, with 8 bases left between them. The CDR3 totals 13 residues. In nucleotides, the CDR3 is TGTGCCAGCAGCTTTAAGGGGGACACTGAAGCTTTCTTT. It encodes CASSFKGDTEAFF.

This clone appeared once. V usage is TRBV28 and J usage is TRBJ1-5, with a weak D call TRBD1 (6 bases). V lost 2 bases to trimming and J lost 2 bases, with 16 bases between them. Germline V gene sequence: CDR1 MDHEN, CDR2 SYDVKM. This CDR3 has 17 amino acids. CDR3 DNA sequence: TGTGCCAGCAGTTTACGGACAGCGTCTTTGGGCAATCAGCCCCAGCATTTT. Protein: CASSLRTASLGNQPQHF.

The chain is built from TRBV6-2 or TRBV6-3 and TRBJ1-2; the D gene is possibly TRBD1 (5 bases). The CDR3 is 13 residues long. CDR1 MNHEY and CDR2 SVGEGT come from the germline V gene. Trimming removed 0 bases from V and 7 bases from J, with 9 bases in between. The CDR3 DNA sequence: TGTGCCAGCAGTTACTCAGGGGCGCTTGGCTACACCTTC. It is translated as CASSYSGALGYTF.

The chain employs TRBV10-3 and TRBJ2-3; D unclear. The germline gives CDR1 ENHRY, CDR2 SYGVKD. The CDR3 is made up of 14 amino acids. The V end lost 2 bases, the J end lost 0 bases, and 6 bases lay between the germline ends. The CDR3 here is CAISEGPSTDTQYF. CDR3 coding DNA: TGTGCCATCAGTGAGGGCCCTAGCACAGATACGCAGTATTTT.

The chain carries TRBV9 and TRBJ2-1, with 7 bases fitting TRBD1. Germline loops: CDR1 SGDLS, CDR2 YYNGEE. The CDR3 totals 13 residues. V lost 3 bases and J lost 4; bases outside the gene matches: 1. The CDR3 sequence is CASSAGQYNEQFF. The DNA for the CDR3 is TGTGCCAGCAGCGCGGGACAGTACAATGAGCAGTTCTTC.

This clone was observed a handful of times. The V call is TRBV3-1 (or the pseudogene TRBV3-2), the J call TRBJ2-7; D possibly corresponds to TRBD1 (5 bases). With 3 bases removed from V and 2 bases from J, the gap between germline ends came to 8 bases. Germline V CDR1 and CDR2: LGHDT, YNNKEL (reference sequence). The CDR3 is 13 amino acids. The CDR3 region is CASSHARAYEQYF. In DNA, the CDR3 is TGTGCCAGCAGCCATGCCAGGGCCTACGAGCAGTACTTC.

V is TRBV9 and J is TRBJ1-5, with D possibly being TRBD1 (6 bases). V lost 4 bases and J 2 bases, leaving 13 bases between the germline ends. CDR3 length: 15 residues. From germline, CDR1 is SGDLS and CDR2 YYNGEE. The CDR3 coding sequence is TGTGCCAGCAGCAGGGGGGGGATTCGCAATCAGCCCCAGCATTTT. It specifies CASSRGGIRNQPQHF.

V is TRBV27 and J is TRBJ2-3; D is uncertain. The germline V gene has CDR1 MNHEY and CDR2 SMNVEV (reference sequence). Trimming removed 5 bases from V and 2 bases from J, with 11 bases in between. The CDR3 length is 14 residues. CDR3 nucleotides: TGTGCCAGCAGTCGAGGTTTCTACACAGATACGCAGTATTTT. This encodes CASSRGFYTDTQYF.

The chain has TRBV7-3 and TRBJ2-2; D unresolved. The ends were cut back, 5 bases at V and 1 base at J, with 5 bases in the middle. There are 13 residues in the CDR3. Germline-derived CDR1 and CDR2 are SGHTA and FQGTGA. The CDR3 is CASSTGNTGELFF. In DNA form, the CDR3 reads TGTGCCAGCAGCACCGGGAACACCGGGGAGCTGTTTTTT. Drawing the rest from reference TRBV7-3 and TRBJ2-2, the complete variable domain is GAGVSQTPSNKVTEKGKYVELRCDPISGHTALYWYRQSLGQGPEFLIYFQGTGAADDSGLPNDRFFAVRPEGSVSTLKIQRTERGDSAVYLCASSTGNTGELFFGEGSRLTVL.

The V and J genes are TRBV5-8 and TRBJ1-5, with 9 bases fitting TRBD1. CDR1 SGHTS and CDR2 YDEGEE come from the germline V gene. V shed 1 base and J 6 bases; nucleotides not matched to a gene: 5. The CDR3 runs 15 residues. This CDR3 reads CASSLMTGGVQPQHF. CDR3 sequence (DNA): TGTGCCAGCAGCTTGATGACAGGGGGAGTTCAGCCCCAGCATTTT.

The chain recombines TRBV10-2 with TRBJ2-7; TRBD2 matches 7 bases. The CDR3 has 11 amino acids. V shed 8 bases, J shed 6 bases, and the junction held 4 bases outside the gene matches. Looked up from germline, CDR1 is WSHSY and CDR2 is SAAADI. The CDR3 DNA reads TGCGCCAGCCACGGGGGGAGCGAGCAGTACTTC. This sequence encodes CASHGGSEQYF.

The J gene is TRBJ2-7, the V gene TRBV6-5; 7 bases line up with TRBD1. This CDR3 has 12 residues. V lost 5 bases to trimming and J lost 6 bases; unmatched junction nucleotides: 4. CDR1 MNHEY and CDR2 SVGAGI come from the germline V gene. The CDR3 DNA sequence: TGTGCCAGCAGTAGACAGGGCGGCGAGCAGTACTTC. Amino acids: CASSRQGGEQYF.

This chain uses TRBV28 with TRBJ1-4, with D hard to call. In germline, CDR1 is MDHEN, CDR2 SYDVKM. The CDR3 is 12 amino acids. The germline V and J ends were trimmed by 5 bases and 7 bases, with 8 bases remaining between them. CDR3 sequence: CASSQSGEKLFF. The CDR3 DNA sequence: TGTGCCAGCAGTCAATCCGGTGAAAAACTGTTTTTT.